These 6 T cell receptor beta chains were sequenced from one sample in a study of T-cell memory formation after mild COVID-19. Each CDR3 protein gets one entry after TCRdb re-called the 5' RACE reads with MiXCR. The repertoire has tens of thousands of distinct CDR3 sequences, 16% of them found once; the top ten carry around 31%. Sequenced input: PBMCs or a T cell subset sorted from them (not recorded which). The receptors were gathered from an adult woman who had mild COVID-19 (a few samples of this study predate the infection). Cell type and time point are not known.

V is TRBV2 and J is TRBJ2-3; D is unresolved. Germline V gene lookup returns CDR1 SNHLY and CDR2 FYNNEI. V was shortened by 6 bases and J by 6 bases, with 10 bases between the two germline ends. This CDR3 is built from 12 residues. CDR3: CASRPPRDTQYF. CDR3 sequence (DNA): TGTGCCAGCAGGCCCCCTCGGGATACGCAGTATTTT.

CDR3 in DNA: TGTGCCAGCAGCCCTTCGACAGGGGTAGAGACCCAGTACTTC. Amino acid sequence: CASSPSTGVETQYF. The chain combines TRBV5-4 with TRBJ2-5; TRBD1 aligns across 8 bases. Trimming took 4 bases from V and 4 from J; bases not matched to a gene: 6. Looked up from germline, CDR1 is SGHNT and CDR2 is YYREEE (reference sequence). CDR3 size: 14 residues.

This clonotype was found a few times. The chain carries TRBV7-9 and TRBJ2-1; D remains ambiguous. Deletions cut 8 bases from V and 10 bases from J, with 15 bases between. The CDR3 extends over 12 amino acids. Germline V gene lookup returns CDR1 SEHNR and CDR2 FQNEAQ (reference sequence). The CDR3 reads CASPSPGVEQFF. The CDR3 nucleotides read TGTGCCAGCCCGTCCCCGGGCGTCGAGCAGTTCTTC. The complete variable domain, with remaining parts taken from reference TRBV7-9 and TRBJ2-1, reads DTGVSQNPRHKITKRGQNVTFRCDPISEHNRLYWYRQTLGQGPEFLTYFQNEAQLEKSRLLSDRFSAERPKGSFSTLEIQRTEQGDSAMYLCASPSPGVEQFFGPGTRLTVL.

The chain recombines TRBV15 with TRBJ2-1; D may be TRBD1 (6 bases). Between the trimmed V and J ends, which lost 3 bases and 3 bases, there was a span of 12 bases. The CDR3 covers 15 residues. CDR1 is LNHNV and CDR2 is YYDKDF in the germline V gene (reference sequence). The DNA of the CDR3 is TGTGCCACCAGCAGGGAAGACAGGAACTACAATGAGCAGTTCTTC. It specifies CATSREDRNYNEQFF.

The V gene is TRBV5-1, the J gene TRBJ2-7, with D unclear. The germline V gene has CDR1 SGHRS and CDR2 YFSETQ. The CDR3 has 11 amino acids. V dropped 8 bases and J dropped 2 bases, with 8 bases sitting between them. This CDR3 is CASGSAYEQYF. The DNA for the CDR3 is TGCGCCAGTGGAAGCGCCTACGAGCAGTACTTC.

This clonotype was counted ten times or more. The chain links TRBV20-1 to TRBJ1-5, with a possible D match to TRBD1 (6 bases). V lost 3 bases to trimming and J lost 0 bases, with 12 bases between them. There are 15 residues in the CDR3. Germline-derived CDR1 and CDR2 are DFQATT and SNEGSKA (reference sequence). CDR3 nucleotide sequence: TGCAGTGCTAGGCGGGGACACCATAGCAATCAGCCCCAGCATTTT. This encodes CSARRGHHSNQPQHF.